This TCR beta chain is drawn from a study of blood T cell repertoires in COVID-19. In the study overall: PBMCs, B-cell-depleted T cells, or T cells provided the cDNA or gDNA that made up the material.

Sequencing used immunoSEQ multiplex PCR; TCRdb keeps in-frame clones, though not all of them. The sample lists about 95,000 clones, roughly 89% occurring once. CDR1 is WSHSY, CDR2 SAAADI, per germline. The CDR3 covers 14 residues. V shed 8 bases and J 0 bases; nucleotides not matched to a gene: 6. Input material: peripheral blood. The V call is TRBV10-2, the J call TRBJ1-1; 7 bases line up with TRBD1. The source of this sequence is a man aged 60 to 69 with COVID-19, enrolled during active disease. CDR3 loop: CASSLRGVNTEAFF. CDR3 DNA sequence: TGCGCCAGCTCTCTCAGGGGGGTGAACACTGAAGCTTTCTTT.